These T cell receptor beta chains were read from a single sample in a study of blood T cell repertoires in COVID-19. The assay was immunoSEQ multiplex PCR, and TCRdb's table has in-frame clones only and misses some. The sample records roughly 200,000 clones, about 84% being singletons. Sequenced: peripheral blood. These receptor sequences come from a woman of 80 years or more with acute or convalescent COVID-19. Both conserved end residues are part of each CDR3. Each record gives: clone size, D gene, V gene, J gene, CDR3 protein, CDR3 DNA. D genes are given only for firm matches. Clone size is stated in some rows and not others, as once, few, many or a class when expanded.

NA	NA	TRBV28	TRBJ1-3	CASSLISAGFGNTIYF	TGTGCCAGCAGTTTAATATCAGCAGGGTTCGGTAACACCATATATTTT
once	TRBD2	TRBV19	TRBJ2-7	CASSRGAGGPGSEQYF	TGTGCCAGTTCCCGGGGAGCGGGAGGGCCCGGAAGCGAGCAGTACTTC
NA	TRBD1	TRBV28	TRBJ2-4	CASETGDVIKNIQYF	TGTGCCAGCGAAACAGGGGACGTAATCAAAAACATTCAGTACTTC
few	NA	TRBV28	TRBJ1-1	CASSFSLNTEAFF	TGTGCCAGCAGTTTTTCGTTGAACACTGAAGCTTTCTTT
NA	TRBD1	TRBV7-8	TRBJ1-6	CASSLDFQGANSPLHF	TGTGCCAGCAGCTTAGATTTTCAGGGGGCGAATTCACCCCTCCACTTT
NA	NA	TRBV7-9	TRBJ1-1	CASSLGAGNEAFF	TGTGCCAGCAGTCTAGGGGCGGGGAATGAAGCTTTCTTT
NA	TRBD2	TRBV12-3/TRBV12-4	TRBJ2-1	CASSRGSGDEQFF	TGTGCCAGCAGTAGGGGTAGCGGGGATGAGCAGTTCTTC
once	NA	TRBV28	TRBJ1-2	CASKSPGNYGYTF	TGTGCCAGCAAGTCCCCGGGAAACTATGGCTACACCTTC
NA	NA	TRBV6-2/TRBV6-3	TRBJ2-7	CASSTLWGREQYF	TGTGCCAGCAGTACCCTGTGGGGGCGCGAGCAGTACTTC
NA	TRBD1	TRBV14	TRBJ1-4	CASSPRTGGEKLFF	TGTGCCAGCAGCCCACGGACAGGGGGTGAAAAACTGTTTTTT
NA	TRBD2	TRBV7-8	TRBJ2-7	CASSLGTSGTHEQYF	TGTGCCAGCAGCTTAGGAACTAGCGGCACCCACGAGCAGTACTTC
NA	NA	TRBV3-1/TRBV3-2	TRBJ1-6	CASSHTIGEDSPLHF	TGTGCCAGCAGCCATACAATAGGAGAGGATTCACCCCTCCACTTT
NA	TRBD2	TRBV6-5	TRBJ2-7	CATQVGGSTYEQYF	TGTGCCACCCAGGTTGGCGGGAGTACGTACGAGCAGTACTTC
NA	TRBD1	TRBV19	TRBJ2-1	CASSEGADEQFF	TGTGCCAGTAGTGAGGGGGCTGATGAGCAGTTCTTC
NA	NA	TRBV5-4	TRBJ1-1	CASSLDLREAFF	TGTGCCAGCAGCTTAGATCTGAGGGAAGCTTTCTTT
few	TRBD2	TRBV2	TRBJ2-3	CASSVMGLARTDTQYF	TGTGCCAGCAGTGTAATGGGACTAGCGCGCACAGATACGCAGTATTTT
NA	NA	TRBV6-5	TRBJ1-5	CASTHAGGNQPQHF	TGTGCCAGCACCCACGCGGGGGGCAATCAGCCCCAGCATTTT
NA	NA	TRBV6-6	TRBJ1-1	CASNHRGTEAFF	TGTGCCAGCAACCACCGAGGCACTGAAGCTTTCTTT
NA	TRBD2	TRBV19	TRBJ2-3	CASSASGLATDTQYF	TGTGCCAGTAGCGCGTCGGGACTAGCCACAGATACGCAGTATTTT
NA	TRBD2	TRBV18	TRBJ2-7	CASSPAAGGRRRGYEQYF	TGTGCCAGCTCACCGGCAGCGGGGGGCCGACGGCGGGGATACGAGCAGTACTTC
once	NA	TRBV6-5	TRBJ2-2	CASSTGQTNTGELFF	TGTGCCAGCAGTACCGGACAGACAAACACCGGGGAGCTGTTTTTT
once	TRBD2	TRBV6-5	TRBJ2-7	CASVRAGVAYEQYF	TGTGCCAGCGTGAGGGCGGGAGTAGCCTACGAGCAGTACTTC
NA	TRBD1	TRBV19	TRBJ1-3	CASRNRQGSGNTIYF	TGTGCCAGTAGGAACCGACAGGGGTCTGGAAACACCATATATTTT
NA	NA	TRBV7-9	TRBJ1-1	CASSPDDGRSYTEAFF	TGTGCCAGCAGCCCTGATGATGGGAGATCCTACACTGAAGCTTTCTTT
NA	TRBD1	TRBV5-1	TRBJ1-4	CASSRGQENEKLFF	TGCGCCAGCAGCCGTGGACAGGAGAATGAAAAACTGTTTTTT
NA	NA	TRBV29-1	TRBJ1-1	CSPFHGRAFF	TGCAGCCCCTTCCATGGTAGAGCTTTCTTT
NA	TRBD2	TRBV9	TRBJ2-1	CASSVAGGRNEQFF	TGTGCCAGCAGCGTAGCGGGAGGGCGAAATGAGCAGTTCTTC
NA	NA	TRBV4-1	TRBJ1-1	CASSQGGQLNTEAFF	TGCGCCAGCAGCCAAGGCGGTCAGCTGAACACTGAAGCTTTCTTT
once	NA	TRBV7-9	TRBJ1-2	CASSPMRVEAGYTF	TGTGCCAGCAGCCCAATGAGGGTTGAGGCTGGCTACACCTTC
few	NA	TRBV28	TRBJ1-3	CASSRGVALSGNTIYF	TGTGCCAGCAGTCGGGGGGTGGCTCTCTCTGGAAACACCATATATTTT
NA	NA	TRBV5-1	TRBJ2-3	CASSFLDKRLADTQYF	TGCGCCAGCAGCTTCCTGGACAAGAGACTTGCAGATACGCAGTATTTT
NA	NA	TRBV28	TRBJ2-3	CASSPISAVSSTDTQYF	TGTGCCAGCAGTCCCATAAGCGCGGTTTCTAGCACAGATACGCAGTATTTT
NA	TRBD2	TRBV3-1/TRBV3-2	TRBJ2-5	CASSSRGDRETQYF	TGTGCCAGCAGCTCCCGGGGGGACCGGGAGACCCAGTACTTC